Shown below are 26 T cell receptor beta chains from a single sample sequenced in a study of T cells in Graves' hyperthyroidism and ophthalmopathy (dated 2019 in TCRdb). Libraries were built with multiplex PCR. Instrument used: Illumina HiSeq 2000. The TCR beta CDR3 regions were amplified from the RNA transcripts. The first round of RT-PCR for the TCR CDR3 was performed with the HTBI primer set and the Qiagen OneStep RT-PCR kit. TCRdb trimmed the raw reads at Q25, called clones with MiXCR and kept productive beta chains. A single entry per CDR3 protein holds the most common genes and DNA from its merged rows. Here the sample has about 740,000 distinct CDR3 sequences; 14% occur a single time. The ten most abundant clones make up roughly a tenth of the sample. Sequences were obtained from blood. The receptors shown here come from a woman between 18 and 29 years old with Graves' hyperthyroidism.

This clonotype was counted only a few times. This CDR3 reads CASSQVFRGNTEAFF. In DNA form, the CDR3 reads TGTGCCAGTTCCCAGGTGTTTCGAGGGAACACTGAAGCTTTCTTT. The gene calls are TRBV9 and TRBJ1-1, with D unresolved. The CDR3 has 15 amino acids. Trimming took off 8 bases at V and 1 base at J, with 18 bases between the two ends. CDR1 is SGDLS, CDR2 YYNGEE, per germline.

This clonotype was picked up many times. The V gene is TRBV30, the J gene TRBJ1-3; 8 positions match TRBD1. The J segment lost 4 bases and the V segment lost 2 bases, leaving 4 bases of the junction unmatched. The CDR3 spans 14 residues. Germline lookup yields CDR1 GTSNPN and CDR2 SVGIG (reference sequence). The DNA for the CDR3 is TGTGCCTGGAGTATTCAGGGGGCGGGAAACACCATATATTTT. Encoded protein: CAWSIQGAGNTIYF. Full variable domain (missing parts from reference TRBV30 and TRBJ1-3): SQTIHQWPATLVQPVGSPLSLECTVEGTSNPNLYWYRQAAGRGLQLLFYSVGIGQISSEVPQNLSASRPQDRQFILSSKKLLLSDSGFYLCAWSIQGAGNTIYFGEGSWLTVV.

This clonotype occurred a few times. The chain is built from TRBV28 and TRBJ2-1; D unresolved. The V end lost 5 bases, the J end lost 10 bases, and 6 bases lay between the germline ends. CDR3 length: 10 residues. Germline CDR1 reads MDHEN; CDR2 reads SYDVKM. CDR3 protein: CASSGAEQFF. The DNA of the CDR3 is TGTGCCAGCAGTGGCGCCGAGCAGTTCTTC.

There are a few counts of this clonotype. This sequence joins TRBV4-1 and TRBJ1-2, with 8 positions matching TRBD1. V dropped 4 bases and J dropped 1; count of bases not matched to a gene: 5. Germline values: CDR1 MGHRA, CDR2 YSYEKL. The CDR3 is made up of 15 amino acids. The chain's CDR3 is CASSLIQGGNYGYTF. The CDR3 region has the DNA TGCGCCAGCAGCCTTATACAGGGGGGTAACTATGGCTACACCTTC.

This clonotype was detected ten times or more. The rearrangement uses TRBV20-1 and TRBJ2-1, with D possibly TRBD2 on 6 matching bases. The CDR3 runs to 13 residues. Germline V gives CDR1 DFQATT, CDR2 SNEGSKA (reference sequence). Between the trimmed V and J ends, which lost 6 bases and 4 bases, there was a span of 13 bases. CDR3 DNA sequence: TGCAGTGCCGTTGGGAGGACTTACAATGAGCAGTTCTTC. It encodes CSAVGRTYNEQFF.

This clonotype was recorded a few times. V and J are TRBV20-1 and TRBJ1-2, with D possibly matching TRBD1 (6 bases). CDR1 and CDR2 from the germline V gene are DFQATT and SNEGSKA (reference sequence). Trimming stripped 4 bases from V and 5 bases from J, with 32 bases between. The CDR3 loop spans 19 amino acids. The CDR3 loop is CSAMDPGDGPAANLYGYTF. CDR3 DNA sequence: TGCAGTGCTATGGACCCAGGGGATGGTCCCGCGGCCAACCTATATGGCTACACCTTC.

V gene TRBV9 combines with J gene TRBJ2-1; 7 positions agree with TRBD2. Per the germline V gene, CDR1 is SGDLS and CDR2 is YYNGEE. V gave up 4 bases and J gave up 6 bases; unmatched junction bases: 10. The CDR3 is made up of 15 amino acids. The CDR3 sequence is CASSLRGGSGNEQFF. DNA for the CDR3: TGTGCCAGCAGCCTAAGGGGCGGGAGTGGCAATGAGCAGTTCTTC. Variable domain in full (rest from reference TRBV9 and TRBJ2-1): DSGVTQTPKHLITATGQRVTLRCSPRSGDLSVYWYQQSLDQGLQFLIQYYNGEERAKGNILERFSAQQFPDLHSELNLSSLELGDSALYFCASSLRGGSGNEQFFGPGTRLTVL.

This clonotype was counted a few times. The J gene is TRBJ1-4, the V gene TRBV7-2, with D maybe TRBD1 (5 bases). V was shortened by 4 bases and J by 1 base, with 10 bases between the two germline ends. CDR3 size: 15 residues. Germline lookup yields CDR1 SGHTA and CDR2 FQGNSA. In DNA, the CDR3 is TGTGCCAGCAGCTCCCAGGGCATAACTAATGAAAAACTGTTTTTT. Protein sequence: CASSSQGITNEKLFF.

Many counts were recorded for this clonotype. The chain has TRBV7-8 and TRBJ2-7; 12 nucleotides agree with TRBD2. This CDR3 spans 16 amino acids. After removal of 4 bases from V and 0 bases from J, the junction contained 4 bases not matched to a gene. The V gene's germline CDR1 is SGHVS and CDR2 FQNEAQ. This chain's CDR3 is CASSSPGLAGSYEQYF. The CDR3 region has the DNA TGTGCCAGCAGCTCTCCGGGACTAGCGGGCTCCTACGAGCAGTACTTC.

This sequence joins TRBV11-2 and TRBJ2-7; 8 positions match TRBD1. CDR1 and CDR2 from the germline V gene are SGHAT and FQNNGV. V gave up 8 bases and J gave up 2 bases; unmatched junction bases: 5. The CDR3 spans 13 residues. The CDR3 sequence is CASEGTGAYEQYF. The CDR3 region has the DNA TGTGCCAGCGAAGGGACAGGAGCCTACGAGCAGTACTTC.

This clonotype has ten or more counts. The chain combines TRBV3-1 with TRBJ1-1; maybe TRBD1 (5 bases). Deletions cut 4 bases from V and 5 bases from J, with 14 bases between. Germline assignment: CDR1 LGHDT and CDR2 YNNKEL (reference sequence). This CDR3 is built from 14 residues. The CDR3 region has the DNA TGTGCCAGCAGCCCCCCGGGAGGGGAGACTGAAGCTTTCTTT. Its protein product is CASSPPGGETEAFF.

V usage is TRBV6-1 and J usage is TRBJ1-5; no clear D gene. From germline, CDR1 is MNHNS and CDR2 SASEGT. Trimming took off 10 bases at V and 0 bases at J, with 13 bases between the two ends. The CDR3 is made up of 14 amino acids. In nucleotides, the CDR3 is TGTGCCACCAAACCAGACCGTAGCAATCAGCCCCAGCATTTT. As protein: CATKPDRSNQPQHF.

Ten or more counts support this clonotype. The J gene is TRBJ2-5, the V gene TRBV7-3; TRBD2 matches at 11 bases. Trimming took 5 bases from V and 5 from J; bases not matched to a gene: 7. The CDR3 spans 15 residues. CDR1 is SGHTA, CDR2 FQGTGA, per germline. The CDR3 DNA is TGTGCCAGCAGCCTTGGGACTAGCGGACCCGAGACCCAGTACTTC. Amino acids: CASSLGTSGPETQYF.

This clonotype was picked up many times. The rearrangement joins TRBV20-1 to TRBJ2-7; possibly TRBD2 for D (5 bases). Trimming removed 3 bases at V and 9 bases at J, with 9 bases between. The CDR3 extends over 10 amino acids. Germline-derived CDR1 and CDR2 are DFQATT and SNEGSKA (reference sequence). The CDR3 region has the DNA TGCAGTGCTAGCGGAGGTGGGCAGTACTTC. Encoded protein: CSASGGGQYF.

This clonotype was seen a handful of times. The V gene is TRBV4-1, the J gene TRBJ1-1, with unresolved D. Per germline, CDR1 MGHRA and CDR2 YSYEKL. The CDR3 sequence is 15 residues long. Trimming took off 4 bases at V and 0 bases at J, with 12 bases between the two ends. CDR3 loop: CASSRFFQMNTEAFF. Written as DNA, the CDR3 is TGCGCCAGCAGCCGTTTCTTCCAGATGAACACTGAAGCTTTCTTT.

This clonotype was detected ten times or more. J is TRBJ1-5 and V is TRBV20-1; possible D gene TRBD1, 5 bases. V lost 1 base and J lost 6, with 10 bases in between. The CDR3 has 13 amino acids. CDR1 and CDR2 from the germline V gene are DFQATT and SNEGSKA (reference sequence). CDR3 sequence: CSARVSGGQPQHF. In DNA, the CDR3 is TGCAGTGCTAGAGTCTCGGGGGGTCAGCCCCAGCATTTT.

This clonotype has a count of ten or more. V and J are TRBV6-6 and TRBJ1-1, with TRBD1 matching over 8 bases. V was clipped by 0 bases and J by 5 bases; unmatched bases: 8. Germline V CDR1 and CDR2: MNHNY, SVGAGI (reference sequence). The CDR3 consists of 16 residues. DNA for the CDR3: TGTGCCAGCAGTTACTCGTCAGGGGGCGCGAGAACTGAAGCTTTCTTT. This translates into CASSYSSGGARTEAFF.

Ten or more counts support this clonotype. CDR3 bases: TGTGCCTGGAGTGTATCCAGACAGGGGGAAGGCCGGGAGCTGTTTTTT. Translated, it gives CAWSVSRQGEGRELFF. The chain carries TRBV30 and TRBJ2-2; TRBD1 matches 9 bases. Germline V CDR1 and CDR2: GTSNPN, SVGIG (reference sequence). The V segment lost 0 bases and the J segment 9 bases; nucleotides outside the gene matches: 11. The CDR3 runs to 16 residues.

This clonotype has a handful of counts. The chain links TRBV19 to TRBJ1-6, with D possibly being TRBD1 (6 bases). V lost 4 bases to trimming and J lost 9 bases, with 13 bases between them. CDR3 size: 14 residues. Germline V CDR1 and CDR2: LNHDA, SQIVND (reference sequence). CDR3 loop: CASSTLQGSSPLHF. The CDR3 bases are TGTGCCAGTAGTACCTTACAGGGCAGTTCACCCCTCCACTTT.

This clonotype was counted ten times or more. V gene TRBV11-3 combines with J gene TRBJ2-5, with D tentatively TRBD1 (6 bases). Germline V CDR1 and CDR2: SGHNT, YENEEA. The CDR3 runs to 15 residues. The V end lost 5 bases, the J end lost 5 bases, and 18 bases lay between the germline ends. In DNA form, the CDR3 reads TGTGCCAGCAGCCCACCAGGACAGAGGATTGAGACCCAGTACTTC. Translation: CASSPPGQRIETQYF.

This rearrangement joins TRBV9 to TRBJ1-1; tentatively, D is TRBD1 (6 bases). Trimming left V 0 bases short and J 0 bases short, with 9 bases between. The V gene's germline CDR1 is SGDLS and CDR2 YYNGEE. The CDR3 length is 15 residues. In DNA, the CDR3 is TGTGCCAGCAGCGTAGACCAGGGGATGAACACTGAAGCTTTCTTT. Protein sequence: CASSVDQGMNTEAFF.

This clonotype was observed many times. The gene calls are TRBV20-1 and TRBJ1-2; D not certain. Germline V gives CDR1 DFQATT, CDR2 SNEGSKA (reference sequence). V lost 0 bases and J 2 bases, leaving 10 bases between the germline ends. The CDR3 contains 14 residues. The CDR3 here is CSAREGNPNYGYTF. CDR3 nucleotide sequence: TGCAGTGCTAGAGAAGGGAACCCCAACTATGGCTACACCTTC.

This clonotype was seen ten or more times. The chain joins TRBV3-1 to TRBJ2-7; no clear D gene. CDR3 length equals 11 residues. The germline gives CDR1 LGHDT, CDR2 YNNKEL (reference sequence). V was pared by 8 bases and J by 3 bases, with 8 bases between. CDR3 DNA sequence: TGTGCCAGCCAGAACAACTACGAGCAGTACTTC. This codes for CASQNNYEQYF.

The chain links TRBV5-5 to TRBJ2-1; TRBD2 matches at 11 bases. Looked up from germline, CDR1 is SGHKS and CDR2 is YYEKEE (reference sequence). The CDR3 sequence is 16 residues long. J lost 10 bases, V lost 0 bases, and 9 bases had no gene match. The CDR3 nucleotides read TGTGCCAGCAGCTTGGATGCGAGGACTAGCGGGCTCGAGCAGTTCTTC. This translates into CASSLDARTSGLEQFF. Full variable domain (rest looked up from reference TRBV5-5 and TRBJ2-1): DAGVTQSPTHLIKTRGQQVTLRCSPISGHKSVSWYQQVLGQGPQFIFQYYEKEERGRGNFPDRFSARQFPNYSSELNVNALLLGDSALYLCASSLDARTSGLEQFFGPGTRLTVL.

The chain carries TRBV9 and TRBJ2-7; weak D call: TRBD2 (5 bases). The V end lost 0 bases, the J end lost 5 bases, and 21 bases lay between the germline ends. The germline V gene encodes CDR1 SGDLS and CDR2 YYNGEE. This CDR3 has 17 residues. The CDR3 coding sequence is TGTGCCAGCAGCGTAGGAGACTACGGTACTATGAGCGACGAGCAGTACTTC. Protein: CASSVGDYGTMSDEQYF.

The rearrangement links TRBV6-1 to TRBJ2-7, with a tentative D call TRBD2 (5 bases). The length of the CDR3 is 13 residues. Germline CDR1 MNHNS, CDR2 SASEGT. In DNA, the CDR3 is TGTGCAGCGGCGGAGCGTCGCTCCTACGAGCAGTACTTC. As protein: CAAAERRSYEQYF.